The present T cell receptor (beta chain) was sequenced within a study of brain T cells in children with intractable seizures. Overall study findings and caveats: HCMV serostatus was not known, and viral specificity came from CDR3 similarity only. Absence of clones before surgery may stem from lower sequencing depth.

Germline assignment: CDR1 SEHNR and CDR2 FQNEAQ (reference sequence). The trim removed 0 bases at V and 3 bases at J, leaving 1 base unmatched. CDR3 length equals 15 residues. The repertoire was sequenced with immunoSEQ multiplex PCR; TCRdb's copy has only in-frame clones and lacks some. The repertoire includes roughly 69,000 clones, 90% to 96% of them detected once, and roughly 0.38% sits in the top ten. Surgery cases with the highest brain T cell transcript signatures were chosen for sequencing. Patients received at least one anti-epileptic drug before surgery. Turning to this clone: Its specificity is unknown.

V and J are TRBV7-9 and TRBJ1-3; 8 nucleotides align to TRBD1. The sequence came from a boy less than two years old with focal cortical dysplasia and intractable seizures. The material sequenced was peripheral blood, taken at surgery. The CDR3 DNA follows: TGTGCCAGCAGCTTAGCAGGGACAGGTGGAAACACCATATATTTT. Protein product: CASSLAGTGGNTIYF.